The clone carrying this TCR beta chain was observed many times. The antigen is not known. Researchers took RNA transcripts and amplified the TCR beta CDR3 regions from them. Carried out on the TCR CDR3, a first-round RT-PCR used the HTBI primer set. TCRdb passed the multiplex PCR reads through MiXCR, listing each CDR3 protein once. The profile shows approximately 560,000 distinct CDR3 sequences, approximately 14% of them singletons. The hyperthyroidism was newly diagnosed and had lasted under 2 months; the patients were aged 18 to 65. This sample was taken from a study of T cells in Graves' hyperthyroidism and ophthalmopathy. Study overall: Before treatment of any kind, peripheral blood was taken at initial diagnosis.

Regarding the study as a whole: The authors' 13 V-J model separated ophthalmopathy from stable hyperthyroidism.

Trimming at V came to 10 bases and at J to 3 bases, leaving 9 bases not matched to a gene. This CDR3 region has 15 residues. The V gene's germline CDR1 is MNHEY and CDR2 SMNVEV (reference sequence). The sample taken for sequencing was blood. This receptor was identified in a woman aged 30 to 39 with Graves' hyperthyroidism. The chain has TRBV27 and TRBJ2-7, with 13 positions matching TRBD2. The CDR3 nucleotides are TGTGCCACCCAAGGACTAGCGGGAGTTCACTACGAGCAGTACTTC. This codes for CATQGLAGVHYEQYF.